Shown below are 21 T cell receptor beta chains from a single sample sequenced in a study of CD8 T cells in Susac syndrome. Reverse transcription of about 0.5 to 1 ug RNA was performed with random hexamers. TCRdb fed the immunoSEQ multiplex PCR reads into MiXCR, producing one record per CDR3 protein. The sample records roughly 120,000 distinct CDR3 sequences, over 85% being singletons. Sequenced material: CD4+ T cells from PBMCs. The origin of the receptors is a human donor in good health.

The chain employs TRBV12-3 or TRBV12-4 and TRBJ2-1, with 7 bases lining up with TRBD2. The CDR3 consists of 12 residues. The trim removed 5 bases at V and 9 bases at J, leaving 4 bases unmatched. The CDR3 DNA is TGTGCCAGCAGTAGGACTAGAAGTGAGCAGTTCTTC. It encodes CASSRTRSEQFF.

The chain is built from TRBV7-9 and TRBJ2-2; either TRBD1 or TRBD2 may supply D (5 bases each). Trimming removed 7 bases at V and 2 bases at J, with 14 bases between. The germline CDR1 and CDR2 sequences are SEHNR and FQNEAQ (reference sequence). The CDR3 sequence is 15 residues long. CDR3 region: CASTPGTGNTGELFF. CDR3 coding DNA: TGTGCCAGCACCCCCGGGACGGGTAACACCGGGGAGCTGTTTTTT.

This chain links TRBV20-1 with TRBJ1-1; D call uncertain. The CDR3 contains 14 residues. Germline V gene lookup returns CDR1 DFQATT and CDR2 SNEGSKA (reference sequence). Trimming removed 6 bases from V and 0 bases from J, with 14 bases in between. As DNA, the CDR3 is TGCAGTGCACCCATGGAGGGTATGAACACTGAAGCTTTCTTT. Protein sequence: CSAPMEGMNTEAFF.

This sequence joins TRBV6-2 or TRBV6-3 and TRBJ1-2; 11 bases match TRBD1. The J segment lost 4 bases and the V segment lost 7 bases, leaving 8 bases of the junction unmatched. The CDR3 sequence is 15 residues long. The germline V gene encodes CDR1 MNHEY and CDR2 SVGEGT. The CDR3 protein is CASTPAGTGGYGYTF. DNA for the CDR3: TGTGCCAGCACCCCGGCCGGGACAGGGGGCTATGGCTACACCTTC.

This clonotype was picked up a small number of times. The chain uses TRBV20-1 and TRBJ2-7; D is undetermined. This CDR3 comprises 15 residues. V was trimmed by 6 bases and J by 5 bases, leaving 23 bases between them. Germline CDR1 is DFQATT and CDR2 is SNEGSKA (reference sequence). This CDR3 is CSAPLPTVGSDEQYF. CDR3 coding DNA: TGCAGTGCGCCTCTCCCCACAGTAGGTAGTGACGAGCAGTACTTC.

V gene TRBV6-1 combines with J gene TRBJ2-4, with 10 bases identical to TRBD1. CDR1 and CDR2 from the germline V gene are MNHNS and SASEGT. This CDR3 is 15 amino acids long. J gave up 9 bases and V 5 bases, and 10 bases lay outside the gene matches. CDR3 DNA sequence: TGTGCCAGCAGTACACCTATGACAGGGGGCGTCATTCAGTACTTC. As protein: CASSTPMTGGVIQYF.

This clonotype appeared a few times. V usage is TRBV7-9 and J usage is TRBJ1-1; D not certain. Looked up from germline, CDR1 is SEHNR and CDR2 is FQNEAQ (reference sequence). CDR3 length: 15 residues. V shed 4 bases and J shed 2 bases, with 14 bases lying between them. In DNA form, the CDR3 reads TGTGCCAGCAGCTCGATCTTCCCAGGTAACACTGAAGCTTTCTTT. It yields the protein CASSSIFPGNTEAFF.

The CDR3 here is CAISGAETQYF. CDR3 bases: TGTGCCATCAGTGGGGCGGAAACGCAGTATTTT. V and J are TRBV10-3 and TRBJ2-3; D not resolved. The germline gives CDR1 ENHRY, CDR2 SYGVKD. The V and J ends lost 4 bases and 9 bases respectively, with 8 bases between them. This CDR3 has 11 residues.

V and J are TRBV10-2 and TRBJ2-3; D call uncertain. Germline loops: CDR1 WSHSY, CDR2 SAAADI. The V gene lost 6 bases and the J gene lost 4 bases, with 14 bases spanning the gap. The CDR3 sequence is 14 residues long. Here the CDR3 DNA reads TGCGCCAGCAGCCCCCGGGCCGGGCCAGATACGCAGTATTTT. Translation gives CASSPRAGPDTQYF.

This chain links TRBV19 with TRBJ1-2; D uncertain. CDR3 size: 13 residues. Germline CDR1 is LNHDA and CDR2 is SQIVND (reference sequence). Trimming left V 5 bases short and J 4 bases short, with 11 bases between. CDR3 in DNA: TGTGCCAGTAGTGACGGACGGAGCTATGGCTACACCTTC. The encoded protein is CASSDGRSYGYTF.

This clonotype was counted only a few times. DNA of the CDR3: TGCGCCAGTTCACTAGCCCCCGACACCGGGGAGCTGTTTTTT. This gives the protein CASSLAPDTGELFF. The chain carries TRBV5-1 and TRBJ2-2; weak D call: TRBD2 (6 bases). V dropped 8 bases and J dropped 3 bases, with 14 bases sitting between them. CDR1 and CDR2 from the germline V gene are SGHRS and YFSETQ. The CDR3 has 14 residues.

V usage is TRBV6-4 and J usage is TRBJ1-1; D possibly corresponds to TRBD1 (6 bases). V was trimmed by 4 bases and J by 0 bases, leaving 18 bases between them. CDR3 length equals 17 residues. The germline V gene has CDR1 MRHNA and CDR2 SNTAGT. The CDR3 DNA sequence: TGTGCCAGCAGTGTGAGACAGGAGTTCCCCATGAACACTGAAGCTTTCTTT. Amino acids: CASSVRQEFPMNTEAFF.

The chain is built from TRBV5-6 and TRBJ2-1; D not resolved. The ends were cut back, 4 bases at V and 4 bases at J, with 9 bases in the middle. From germline, CDR1 is SGHDT and CDR2 YYEEEE. The CDR3 has 13 amino acids. Here the CDR3 DNA reads TGTGCCAGCAGCCTCACAAGATACAATGAGCAGTTCTTC. Amino acid sequence: CASSLTRYNEQFF.

The rearrangement uses TRBV12-3 or TRBV12-4 and TRBJ1-4; D is unclear. V shed 3 bases and J shed 5 bases, with 10 bases lying between them. CDR3 length: 14 amino acids. DNA of the CDR3: TGTGCCAGCAGTTTTTCTGGGTTGAATGAAAAACTGTTTTTT. This gives the protein CASSFSGLNEKLFF.

The rearrangement joins TRBV20-1 to TRBJ2-7; possible D gene TRBD2, 5 bases. The germline gives CDR1 DFQATT, CDR2 SNEGSKA (reference sequence). This CDR3 region has 18 residues. The V gene lost 0 bases and the J gene lost 1 base, with 22 bases spanning the gap. CDR3 DNA: TGCAGTGCTAGAGATCAGGAAACGTTTAGCGAAGATTCCTACGAGCAGTACTTC. This translates into CSARDQETFSEDSYEQYF.

The J gene is TRBJ1-2, the V gene TRBV9, with D perhaps matching TRBD1 (6 bases). Germline V gene sequence: CDR1 SGDLS, CDR2 YYNGEE. The CDR3 is 13 residues long. V was trimmed by 0 bases and J by 8 bases, leaving 11 bases between them. The CDR3 DNA reads TGTGCCAGCAGCGTAGGGACAGCTACGGGCTACACCTTC. Amino acids: CASSVGTATGYTF.

This clonotype is a singleton in its sample. The chain carries TRBV15 and TRBJ1-2, with TRBD1 as a possible D gene (5 bases). The CDR3 sequence is 15 residues long. Trimming cost V 3 bases and J 8 bases, with 19 bases left between them. Germline V gene lookup returns CDR1 LNHNV and CDR2 YYDKDF (reference sequence). The CDR3 here is CATSSYPGPSGGYTF. The CDR3 DNA reads TGTGCCACCAGCAGTTATCCGGGACCGTCGGGGGGCTACACCTTC.

The rearrangement links TRBV21-1 to TRBJ2-2; TRBD1 is taken as the D call from the table, unchecked against the DNA. TRBV21-1 is assigned pseudogene status. The CDR3 sequence is 17 residues long. CDR3 in amino acids: CASSSKPGQGIAGELFF. The CDR3 DNA sequence: TGTGCCAGCAGCAGCAAGCCGGGACAGGGTATTGCCGGGGAGCTGTTTTTT.

The rearrangement joins TRBV14 to TRBJ2-3; the D is unclear. This CDR3 has 13 residues. Per germline, CDR1 SGHDN and CDR2 FVKESK. V was pared by 8 bases and J by 2 bases, with 11 bases between. The CDR3 DNA reads as TGTGCCAGCCCCCTTTGTCTCACAGATACGCAGTATTTT. It specifies CASPLCLTDTQYF. Together with reference TRBV14 and TRBJ2-3, the CDR3 gives the full variable domain: EAGVTQFPSHSVIEKGQTVTLRCDPISGHDNLYWYRRVMGKEIKFLLHFVKESKQDESGMPNNRFLAERTGGTYSTLKVQPAELEDSGVYFCASPLCLTDTQYFGPGTRLTVL.

The chain is built from TRBV29-1 and TRBJ2-7; 8 bases map to TRBD2. With 6 bases clipped from V and 5 bases from J, the junction kept 18 bases outside the gene matches. This CDR3 contains 16 residues. The germline V gene encodes CDR1 SQVTM and CDR2 ANQGSEA. The CDR3 DNA reads TGCAGCGTCGACAGGTCCATCGGGACTAGTACGAACGAGCAGTACTTC. Translation gives CSVDRSIGTSTNEQYF.

This chain links TRBV4-3 with TRBJ2-1, with unresolved D. The CDR3 has 14 amino acids. The germline gives CDR1 LGHNA, CDR2 YSLEER. Trimming took 1 base from V and 5 from J, leaving 9 bases between them. The CDR3 nucleotides are TGCGCCAGCAGCCAAGTTCTCGCGAACAATGAGCAGTTCTTC. As protein: CASSQVLANNEQFF.